This T cell receptor (beta chain) stems from a study of blood T cell repertoires in COVID-19. Across the study: Sites in the United States, Italy and Spain provided acute and convalescent COVID-19 samples. Sample material is recorded as cDNA or gDNA derived from T cells, B-cell-depleted T cells, or PBMCs.

Germline assignment: CDR1 DFQATT and CDR2 SNEGSKA (reference sequence). The CDR3 has 11 residues. Original processing methods: Counts of nucleated cells, estimated from reference gene primer amplification, were obtained. Profiled with immunoSEQ multiplex PCR; TCRdb holds only in-frame clones, not every one. D and trimming were read from the DNA, whereas the V and J calls and clone size are those reported in that table. The sample shows roughly 380,000 clones, 75% to 90% of them seen only once. The origin of this receptor is a woman in her late teens or twenties with acute or convalescent COVID-19. Sequencing used peripheral blood. The rearrangement links TRBV20-1 to TRBJ1-1; D is ambiguous. CDR3 amino acids: CSALESTEAFF. In DNA form, the CDR3 reads TGCAGCGCATTAGAGTCCACTGAAGCTTTCTTT.